Shown below are 2 T cell receptor beta chains from a single sample sequenced in a study of radiation and T cells in renal cell carcinoma. Regarding time point: baseline pretreatment blood. Treatment of the sample: 15 Gy SBRT to primary tumor, nephrectomy 4 weeks later. Measured with immunoSEQ multiplex PCR; TCRdb has only the in-frame clones, and not every one. The sample lists about 130,000 clones, approximately 91% occurring once. The specimen comprised blood, sampled from a patient whose treatment included radiotherapy and nephrectomy. The receptors were gathered from a woman aged 50 to 65 with renal cell carcinoma.

The chain links TRBV13 to TRBJ2-2; D unresolved. The CDR3 is made up of 13 amino acids. Between the trimmed V and J ends, which lost 4 bases and 6 bases, there was a span of 9 bases. Germline assignment: CDR1 PRHDT and CDR2 FYEKMQ (reference sequence). The CDR3 region is CASSSLGSGELFF. Here the CDR3 DNA reads TGTGCCAGCAGCTCTCTAGGTTCCGGGGAGCTGTTTTTT.

The chain is built from TRBV2 and TRBJ2-5; 8 positions agree with TRBD1. Trimming removed 8 bases from V and 5 bases from J; junction bases left unmatched: 13. There are 15 residues in the CDR3. The germline V gene has CDR1 SNHLY and CDR2 FYNNEI. CDR3 in DNA: TGTGCCAGCGTGGGGCAGGGGGCAGAAGGCGAGACCCAGTACTTC. Protein: CASVGQGAEGETQYF.